This T cell receptor (beta chain) derives from a study of blood T cells in healthy people across ages. The germline V gene has CDR1 SNHLY and CDR2 FYNNEI. V was clipped by 6 bases and J by 1 base, with 12 bases between them. The CDR3 loop spans 14 amino acids. Whole-study findings and limits: Roughly linear age-related decline in beta diversity appeared, significant by age roughly 40.

Combining a sample-barcoded 5' primer with a J-beta primer mix, a second PCR ran for roughly 6 to 12 cycles. TCRdb reprocessed the 5' RACE reads via MiXCR and lists one record per CDR3 protein. The sample has approximately 1.5 million distinct CDR3 sequences, 42% seen once. Turning to this clonotype: Its specificity is unknown.

The receptor was derived from a woman aged 18-29 years in good health. The chain uses TRBV2 and TRBJ1-1, with TRBD1 as a possible D gene (5 bases). The sequenced sample was blood. The CDR3 here is CASSPGRPNTEAFF. The CDR3 DNA follows: TGTGCCAGCAGCCCGGGACGGCCGAACACTGAAGCTTTCTTT.